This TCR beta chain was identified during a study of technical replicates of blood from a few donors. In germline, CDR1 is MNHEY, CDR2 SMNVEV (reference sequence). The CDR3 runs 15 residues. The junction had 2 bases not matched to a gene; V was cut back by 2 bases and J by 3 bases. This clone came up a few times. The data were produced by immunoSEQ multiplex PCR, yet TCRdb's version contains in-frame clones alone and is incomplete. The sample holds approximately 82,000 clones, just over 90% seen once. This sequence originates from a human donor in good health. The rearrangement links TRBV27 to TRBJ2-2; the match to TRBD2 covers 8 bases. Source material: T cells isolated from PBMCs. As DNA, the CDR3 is TGTGCCAGCAGTTTACAGCGGGGGTACACCGGGGAGCTGTTTTTT. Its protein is CASSLQRGYTGELFF.